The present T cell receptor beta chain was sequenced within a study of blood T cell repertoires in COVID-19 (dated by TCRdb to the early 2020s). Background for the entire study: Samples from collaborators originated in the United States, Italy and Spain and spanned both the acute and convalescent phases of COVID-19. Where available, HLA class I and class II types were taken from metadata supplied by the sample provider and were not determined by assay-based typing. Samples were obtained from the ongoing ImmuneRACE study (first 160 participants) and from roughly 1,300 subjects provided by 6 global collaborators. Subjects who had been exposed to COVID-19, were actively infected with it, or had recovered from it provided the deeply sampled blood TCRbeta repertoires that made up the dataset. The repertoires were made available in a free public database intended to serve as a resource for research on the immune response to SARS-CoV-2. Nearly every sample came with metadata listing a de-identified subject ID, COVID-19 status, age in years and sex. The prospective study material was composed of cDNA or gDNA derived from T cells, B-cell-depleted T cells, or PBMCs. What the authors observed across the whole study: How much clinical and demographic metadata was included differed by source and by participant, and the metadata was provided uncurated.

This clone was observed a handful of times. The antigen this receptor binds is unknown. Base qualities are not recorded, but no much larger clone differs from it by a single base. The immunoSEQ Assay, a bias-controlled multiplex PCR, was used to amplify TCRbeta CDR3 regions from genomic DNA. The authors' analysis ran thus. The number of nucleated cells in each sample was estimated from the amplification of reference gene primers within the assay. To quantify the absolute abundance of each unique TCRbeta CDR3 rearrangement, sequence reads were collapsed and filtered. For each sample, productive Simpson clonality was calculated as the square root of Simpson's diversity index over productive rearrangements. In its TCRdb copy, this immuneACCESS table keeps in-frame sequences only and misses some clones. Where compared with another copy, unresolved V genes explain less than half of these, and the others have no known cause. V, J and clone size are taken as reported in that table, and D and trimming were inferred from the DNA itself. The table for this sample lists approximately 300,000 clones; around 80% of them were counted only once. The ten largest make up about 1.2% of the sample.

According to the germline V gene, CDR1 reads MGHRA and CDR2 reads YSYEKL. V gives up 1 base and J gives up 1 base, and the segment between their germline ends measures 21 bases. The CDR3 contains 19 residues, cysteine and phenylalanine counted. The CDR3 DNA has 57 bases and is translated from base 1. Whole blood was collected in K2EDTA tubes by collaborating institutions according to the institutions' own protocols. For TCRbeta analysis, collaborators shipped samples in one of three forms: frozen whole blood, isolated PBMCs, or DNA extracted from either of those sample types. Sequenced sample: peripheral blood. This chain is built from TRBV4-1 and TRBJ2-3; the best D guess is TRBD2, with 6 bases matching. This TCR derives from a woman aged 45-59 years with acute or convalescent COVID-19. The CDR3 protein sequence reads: CASSQGGTSPRGGTDTQYF. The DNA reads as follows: TGCGCCAGCAGCCAAGGCGGGACCTCCCCGCGGGGAGGCACAGATACGCAGTATTTT.